This TCR beta chain is drawn from a study of shared clonotypes between healthy human individuals. Whole-study findings and limits: Sampling involved blood alone; tissue repertoires likely differ.

Each replicate PCR on the sorted subsets used 200 to 250 ng DNA (around 30,000 T cell genomes). Authors' methods: ImmunoSEQ supplied junction-only sequences lacking quality scores, so filtering was different. TCRdb's copy holds only in-frame clones and misses some; the assay was immunoSEQ multiplex PCR. V, J and clone size are taken as reported in that table, and D and trimming were inferred from the DNA itself. The sample records millions of clones, around 90% being singletons. This clone was seen more than once but under ten times. Its specificity is unknown. There are 12 residues in the CDR3. Germline loops: CDR1 MDHEN, CDR2 SYDVKM. V shed 6 bases and J 8 bases; nucleotides not matched to a gene: 6.

The sequenced material came from naive CD4+ T cells sorted from blood. Subset noted: CD45RA+ positively selected. This clonotype was obtained from a young man in good health. This chain joins TRBV28 and TRBJ1-1, with 7 bases identical to TRBD1. CDR3 region: CASRGGDREAFF. Written as DNA, the CDR3 is TGTGCCAGCAGAGGAGGGGACAGAGAAGCTTTCTTT.